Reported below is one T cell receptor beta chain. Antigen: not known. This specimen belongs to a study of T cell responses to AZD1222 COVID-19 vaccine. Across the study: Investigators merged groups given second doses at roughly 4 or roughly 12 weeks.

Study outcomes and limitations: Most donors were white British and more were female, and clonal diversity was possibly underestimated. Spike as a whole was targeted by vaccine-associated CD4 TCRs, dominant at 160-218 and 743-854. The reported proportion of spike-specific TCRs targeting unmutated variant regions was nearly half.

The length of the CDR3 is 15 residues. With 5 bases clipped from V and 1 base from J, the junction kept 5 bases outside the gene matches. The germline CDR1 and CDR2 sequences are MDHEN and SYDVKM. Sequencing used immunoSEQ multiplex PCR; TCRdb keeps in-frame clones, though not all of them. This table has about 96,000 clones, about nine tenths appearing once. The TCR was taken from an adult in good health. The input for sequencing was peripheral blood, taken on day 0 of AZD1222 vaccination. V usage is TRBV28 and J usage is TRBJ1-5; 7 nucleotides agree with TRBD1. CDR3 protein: CASSPGQRSNQPQHF. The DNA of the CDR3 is TGTGCCAGCAGTCCGGGACAGCGAAGCAATCAGCCCCAGCATTTT.